The 8 T cell receptor beta chains below were found in one sample sequenced in a study of CD8 T cells in ankylosing spondylitis. Their antigens are not known. TCRdb recomputed calls from the 5' RACE reads with MiXCR, one row per CDR3 protein. Of 350,000 to 450,000 distinct CDR3 sequences in the sample, about 25% were seen once. Study-level points and caveats: Seemingly distinctive of ankylosing spondylitis blood was a TCR beta motif formed by eight highly homologous variants.

The specimen sequenced was blood, either unsorted or a sorted T cell fraction (not recorded which). All receptors come from a male donor with ankylosing spondylitis.

The chain employs TRBV5-1 and TRBJ2-5; 9 bases match TRBD2. Germline CDR1 SGHRS, CDR2 YFSETQ. The trim removed 5 bases at V and 2 bases at J, leaving 4 bases unmatched. The CDR3 is made up of 14 amino acids. The CDR3 reads CASRRTSEQETQYF. Written as DNA, the CDR3 is TGCGCCAGCAGAAGGACTAGCGAACAAGAGACCCAGTACTTC.

The chain couples TRBV12-3 or TRBV12-4 to TRBJ2-1; possible D gene TRBD2, 6 bases. Trimming took 7 bases from V and 0 from J, leaving 25 bases between them. The CDR3 length is 19 residues. The CDR3 reads CASNKRLVSGRSSYNEQFF. The DNA for the CDR3 is TGTGCCAGCAACAAGCGACTAGTGTCGGGCAGAAGCTCCTACAATGAGCAGTTCTTC.

Only a few counts were recorded for this clonotype. For the CDR3, the DNA is TGCAGCGTTGAAACAGGGGGCTGGGAGACCCAGTACTTC. Amino acid sequence: CSVETGGWETQYF. The J gene is TRBJ2-5, the V gene TRBV29-1, with 9 nucleotides matching TRBD1. This CDR3 contains 13 residues. Losses at the gene ends were 2 bases for V and 5 bases for J; bases not matched to a gene: 3. Germline CDR1 is SQVTM and CDR2 is ANQGSEA.

This clonotype was observed a handful of times. This chain links TRBV7-9 with TRBJ1-1, with unresolved D. V was shortened by 4 bases and J by 6 bases, with 12 bases between the two germline ends. CDR3 size: 13 residues. Germline V CDR1 and CDR2: SEHNR, FQNEAQ (reference sequence). CDR3 in amino acids: CASSYSRRAEAFF. In DNA form, the CDR3 reads TGTGCCAGCAGCTATTCGAGAAGGGCTGAAGCTTTCTTT.

The V and J genes are TRBV29-1 and TRBJ2-7; perhaps TRBD2 as D (5 bases). The CDR3 runs to 13 residues. Trimming stripped 4 bases from V and 5 bases from J, with 15 bases between. Germline V lookup: CDR1 SQVTM, CDR2 ANQGSEA. The CDR3 is CSVAFGVWDEQYF. The CDR3 bases are TGCAGCGTTGCATTCGGGGTTTGGGACGAGCAGTACTTC.

V gene TRBV15 combines with J gene TRBJ2-3; D is uncertain. This CDR3 has 15 amino acids. Trimming took 0 bases from V and 3 from J, leaving 10 bases between them. Germline assignment: CDR1 LNHNV and CDR2 YYDKDF (reference sequence). CDR3 DNA sequence: TGTGCCACCAGCAGAGATATTGACTTTACAGATACGCAGTATTTT. Translating it yields CATSRDIDFTDTQYF.

J is TRBJ2-7 and V is TRBV16; D possibly corresponds to TRBD1 (6 bases). CDR1 KGHSY and CDR2 FQNENV come from the germline V gene. The CDR3 loop spans 16 amino acids. Trimming pared 8 bases from V and 7 bases from J, leaving 27 bases between. The CDR3 DNA reads as TGTGCCAGCGGTACTGAGAAAACGGGACACCTCATGGAGCAGTACTTC. This sequence encodes CASGTEKTGHLMEQYF.

This clonotype showed up many times. This chain links TRBV12-3 or TRBV12-4 with TRBJ1-5; D is perhaps TRBD1 (5 bases). CDR3 length: 14 amino acids. Trimming took off 5 bases at V and 3 bases at J, with 11 bases between the two ends. The CDR3: CASSMQGSNQPQHF. The CDR3 DNA is TGTGCCAGCAGTATGCAGGGCTCCAATCAGCCCCAGCATTTT.